The following is a T cell receptor (beta chain) sequence with its context. The antigen is undetermined. There are 17 residues in the CDR3. V shed 5 bases and J 6 bases; nucleotides not matched to a gene: 8. Germline CDR1 reads LNHNV; CDR2 reads YYDKDF (reference sequence). Using a J-beta primer mix together with a sample-barcoded 5' primer, a second PCR was run for roughly 6 to 12 cycles. Each CDR3 protein gets one entry after TCRdb re-called the 5' RACE reads with MiXCR. The table has roughly 1,500,000 distinct CDR3 sequences, almost 35% seen once. The sample belongs to a study of blood T cells in healthy people across ages. Study outcomes and limitations: Among long-lived donors, naive CD4+ cells were more numerous and diversity higher than in aged donors. A roughly linear age-dependent decrease characterized TCR beta diversity per million T cells.

The chain uses TRBV15 and TRBJ2-1, with 15 bases that match TRBD2. Sample: blood. The clonotype originates from a woman aged 25 to 39 in good health. The CDR3 reads CATSLGLAGGPGNEQFF. CDR3 in DNA: TGTGCCACCAGCCTCGGACTAGCGGGAGGGCCTGGCAATGAGCAGTTCTTC.